A single sample gave rise to the 32 T cell receptor beta chains below, sequenced in a study of blood T cell repertoires in COVID-19 (dated by TCRdb to the early 2020s). Libraries came from the immunoSEQ multiplex PCR assay. In its TCRdb copy, this immuneACCESS table keeps in-frame sequences only and misses some clones. Where compared with another copy, unresolved V genes explain less than half of these, and the others have no known cause. The table for this sample lists 35,000 to 50,000 clones; around 82% of them were counted only once. About 29% of the sample lies in the top ten. The sample taken for sequencing was peripheral blood. The receptors shown here come from a man at least 80 years old with acute or convalescent COVID-19.

The chain uses TRBV6-1 and TRBJ2-7; 9 bases are a match to TRBD1. CDR1 is MNHNS, CDR2 SASEGT, per germline. This CDR3 is 15 amino acids long. The V gene end was trimmed by 3 bases and the J gene end by 1 base; junction bases not matched to a gene: 4. The CDR3 region is CASSEGTGPSYEQYF. The CDR3 nucleotides read TGTGCCAGCAGTGAGGGGACAGGGCCATCCTACGAGCAGTACTTC.

This chain links TRBV29-1 with TRBJ2-5, with a weak D call TRBD1 (6 bases). V was trimmed by 4 bases and J by 4 bases, leaving 13 bases between them. CDR1 is SQVTM and CDR2 is ANQGSEA in the germline V gene. This CDR3 region has 13 residues. The CDR3 DNA follows: TGCAGCGTTGTGACAGGCGGAAGAGAGACCCAGTACTTC. It codes for CSVVTGGRETQYF.

The rearrangement uses TRBV28 and TRBJ1-5; possibly TRBD1 for D (5 bases). The V end was cut by 4 bases, the J end by 1 base, with 8 bases between. Germline V lookup: CDR1 MDHEN, CDR2 SYDVKM. The CDR3 totals 14 residues. CDR3 coding DNA: TGTGCCAGCAGTTCCGGGGGGAGCAATCAGCCCCAGCATTTT. Translated, it gives CASSSGGSNQPQHF.

The chain combines TRBV2 with TRBJ2-3; D call uncertain. This CDR3 spans 13 amino acids. V lost 0 bases and J 9 bases, leaving 10 bases between the germline ends. Germline-derived CDR1 and CDR2 are SNHLY and FYNNEI. The CDR3 sequence is CASSEALEWTQYF. The CDR3 DNA reads TGTGCCAGCAGTGAAGCGCTTGAGTGGACGCAGTATTTT. Together with reference TRBV2 and TRBJ2-3, the CDR3 gives the full variable domain: EPEVTQTPSHQVTQMGQEVILRCVPISNHLYFYWYRQILGQKVEFLVSFYNNEISEKSEIFDDQFSVERPDGSNFTLKIRSTKLEDSAMYFCASSEALEWTQYFGPGTRLTVL.

V gene TRBV3-1 (or the pseudogene TRBV3-2) combines with J gene TRBJ2-1, with TRBD2 matching over 11 bases. V lost 1 base and J lost 6; bases outside the gene matches: 2. This CDR3 region has 15 residues. Germline-derived CDR1 and CDR2 are LGHDT and YNNKEL (reference sequence). CDR3 bases: TGTGCCAGCAGCCAAGGGCTAGCGGGAGGCAATGAGCAGTTCTTC. Protein: CASSQGLAGGNEQFF.

The chain couples TRBV18 to TRBJ2-4, with D possibly matching TRBD1 (5 bases). CDR3 length equals 14 residues. Deletions cut 6 bases from V and 0 bases from J, with 9 bases between. The germline gives CDR1 KGHSH, CDR2 LQKENI. CDR3: CASSMQGAKNIQYF. CDR3 nucleotide sequence: TGTGCCAGCTCCATGCAGGGAGCCAAAAACATTCAGTACTTC.

The genes are TRBV7-7 and TRBJ1-4; D is unclear. Trimming took 1 base from V and 5 from J, leaving 5 bases between them. The CDR3 contains 13 residues. The germline V gene has CDR1 SSHAT and CDR2 FNYEAQ (reference sequence). DNA of the CDR3: TGTGCCAGCAGCTTAGGAGTAAATGAAAAACTGTTTTTT. This gives the protein CASSLGVNEKLFF.

The V gene is TRBV5-1, the J gene TRBJ1-2; 10 nucleotides line up with TRBD1. Germline V gives CDR1 SGHRS, CDR2 YFSETQ. This CDR3 spans 13 amino acids. The V segment lost 3 bases and the J segment 6 bases; nucleotides outside the gene matches: 2. The CDR3 DNA follows: TGCGCCAGCAGCTGGGGGACAGGGGATGGCTACACCTTC. Residues: CASSWGTGDGYTF.

This chain connects TRBV10-1 to TRBJ2-3, with TRBD2 identical over 7 bases. The CDR3 extends over 14 amino acids. Trimming at V came to 2 bases and at J to 1 base, leaving 0 bases not matched to a gene. The germline V gene encodes CDR1 WNHNN and CDR2 SYGVQD (reference sequence). The CDR3, as DNA: TGCGCCAGCAGTGAGACTAGCGGCACAGATACGCAGTATTTT. Translation: CASSETSGTDTQYF.

The CDR3 sequence is CASSYGSGPYEQYF. In DNA, the CDR3 is TGTGCCAGCAGTTACGGTAGCGGGCCCTACGAGCAGTACTTC. The V call is TRBV6-5, the J call TRBJ2-7; the match to TRBD2 covers 7 bases. There are 14 residues in the CDR3. Unmatched junction bases numbered 3, after V lost 2 bases and J lost 2 bases. Germline V gene data show CDR1 as MNHEY and CDR2 as SVGAGI.

The chain is built from TRBV6-5 and TRBJ2-7; 9 positions agree with TRBD2. This CDR3 contains 14 residues. V lost 5 bases to trimming and J lost 5 bases; unmatched junction nucleotides: 7. From germline, CDR1 is MNHEY and CDR2 SVGAGI. The CDR3 DNA reads TGTGCCAGCAGTAAATTAGCGGGAGAGGACGAGCAGTACTTC. Protein product: CASSKLAGEDEQYF.

This chain joins TRBV7-6 and TRBJ2-7, with TRBD2 identical over 14 bases. CDR1 and CDR2 from the germline V gene are SGHVS and FNYEAQ. CDR3 length: 17 residues. V was pared by 0 bases and J by 2 bases, with 3 bases of the junction left unmatched. The CDR3 nucleotides read TGTGCCAGCAGCTTAGCCTTGACTAGCGGGAGGGCCTACGAGCAGTACTTC. Protein product: CASSLALTSGRAYEQYF.

This clone turned up a few times. The chain joins TRBV2 to TRBJ1-2; TRBD1 agrees at 9 bases. Germline lookup yields CDR1 SNHLY and CDR2 FYNNEI. V shed 6 bases, J shed 2 bases, and the junction held 7 bases outside the gene matches. The CDR3 contains 15 residues. The CDR3 nucleotides read TGTGCCAGCAGGGCCTCCGGGACAGGGAACTATGGCTACACCTTC. Protein: CASRASGTGNYGYTF.

This clone was detected once. This sequence joins TRBV9 and TRBJ2-5, with 11 positions matching TRBD1. The CDR3 contains 14 residues. With 3 bases clipped from V and 5 bases from J, the junction kept 3 bases outside the gene matches. The germline V gene has CDR1 SGDLS and CDR2 YYNGEE. CDR3 sequence (DNA): TGTGCCAGCAGCGGTGGACAGGGGGCGGAGACCCAGTACTTC. Protein sequence: CASSGGQGAETQYF.

The V gene is TRBV5-5, the J gene TRBJ1-1, with 7 bases aligning to TRBD1. The CDR3 sequence is 15 residues long. V lost 0 bases and J lost 4; bases outside the gene matches: 6. CDR1 SGHKS and CDR2 YYEKEE come from the germline V gene (reference sequence). The CDR3 nucleotides are TGTGCCAGCAGCTTGGATCACAGGGGTGTCACTGAAGCTTTCTTT. This gives the protein CASSLDHRGVTEAFF.

V and J are TRBV5-4 and TRBJ2-3; 14 nucleotides align to TRBD2. CDR3 length equals 15 residues. The germline V gene encodes CDR1 SGHNT and CDR2 YYREEE (reference sequence). With V trimmed by 3 bases and J by 6 bases, 3 bases remained unmatched. The CDR3 is CASSSGTSGGDTQYF. The CDR3 DNA reads as TGTGCCAGCAGCTCGGGGACTAGCGGGGGTGATACGCAGTATTTT. Supplemented by reference TRBV5-4 and TRBJ2-3, the full variable domain reads ETGVTQSPTHLIKTRGQQVTLRCSSQSGHNTVSWYQQALGQGPQFIFQYYREEENGRGNFPPRFSGLQFPNYSSELNVNALELDDSALYLCASSSGTSGGDTQYFGPGTRLTVL.

The V and J genes are TRBV30 and TRBJ2-3, with D tentatively TRBD1 (5 bases). The CDR3 runs 14 residues. Germline CDR1 is GTSNPN and CDR2 is SVGIG (reference sequence). V lost 7 bases and J 0 bases, leaving 14 bases between the germline ends. The CDR3 DNA sequence: TGTGCCTACTGCGCGGCAGGGAGCACAGATACGCAGTATTTT. Amino acid sequence: CAYCAAGSTDTQYF. The variable domain in full, with the rest retrieved from reference TRBV30 and TRBJ2-3, is SQTIHQWPATLVQPVGSPLSLECTVEGTSNPNLYWYRQAAGRGLQLLFYSVGIGQISSEVPQNLSASRPQDRQFILSSKKLLLSDSGFYLCAYCAAGSTDTQYFGPGTRLTVL.

The chain combines TRBV4-2 with TRBJ2-1; a possible D gene is TRBD2 (7 bases). V shed 1 base and J shed 7 bases, with 17 bases lying between them. The V gene's germline CDR1 is LGHNA and CDR2 YNFKEQ. The CDR3 extends over 16 amino acids. The CDR3 sequence is CASSQVVGGPGNEQFF. The DNA for the CDR3 is TGTGCCAGCAGCCAAGTTGTGGGGGGGCCCGGGAATGAGCAGTTCTTC.

The rearrangement uses TRBV20-1 and TRBJ2-3, with 12 bases that match TRBD2. The trim removed 3 bases at V and 5 bases at J, leaving 12 bases unmatched. The CDR3 is made up of 17 amino acids. Germline values: CDR1 DFQATT, CDR2 SNEGSKA (reference sequence). The CDR3 is CSASSLRTSGVVDTQYF. CDR3 in DNA: TGCAGTGCTAGTAGCCTCAGGACTAGCGGGGTGGTAGATACGCAGTATTTT.

This sequence joins TRBV4-2 and TRBJ2-3; weak D call: TRBD1 (5 bases). V shed 0 bases and J shed 6 bases, with 16 bases lying between them. CDR1 LGHNA and CDR2 YNFKEQ come from the germline V gene. This CDR3 spans 16 amino acids. CDR3: CASSQEVWQGQDTQYF. The CDR3 DNA sequence: TGTGCCAGCAGCCAAGAAGTTTGGCAGGGTCAGGATACGCAGTATTTT.

The genes are TRBV28 and TRBJ1-4, with D hard to call. V was cut by 3 bases and J by 14 bases, with 16 bases left in between. This CDR3 contains 13 residues. Per germline, CDR1 MDHEN and CDR2 SYDVKM. CDR3 region: CASSLGLRNTLFF. The CDR3 DNA follows: TGTGCCAGCAGTTTGGGCCTCCGAAACACGCTGTTTTTT.

This clone occurred a few times. This sequence joins TRBV14 and TRBJ1-1; maybe TRBD1 (6 bases). There are 13 residues in the CDR3. Trimming removed 5 bases at V and 1 base at J, with 8 bases between. Germline assignment: CDR1 SGHDN and CDR2 FVKESK. This chain's CDR3 is CASSVQGNTEAFF. The CDR3, as DNA: TGTGCCAGCAGCGTACAGGGGAACACTGAAGCTTTCTTT.

This clone has just a few counts. V gene TRBV14 combines with J gene TRBJ2-7; the match to TRBD1 covers 8 bases. The germline CDR1 and CDR2 sequences are SGHDN and FVKESK. The CDR3 runs to 15 residues. J lost 0 bases, V lost 5 bases, and 6 bases had no gene match. The CDR3 sequence is CASSGRQGFSYEQYF. The CDR3 DNA reads TGTGCCAGCAGCGGCCGACAGGGGTTCTCCTACGAGCAGTACTTC.

The V and J genes are TRBV28 and TRBJ1-5; maybe TRBD1 (5 bases). The V end lost 5 bases, the J end lost 2 bases, and 13 bases lay between the germline ends. This CDR3 has 15 amino acids. Germline assignment: CDR1 MDHEN and CDR2 SYDVKM. The CDR3 DNA follows: TGTGCCAGCAGTCAGCAGGGTAGTGGCAATCAGCCCCAGCATTTT. Translated: CASSQQGSGNQPQHF.

This clone was recorded a few times. V gene TRBV7-6 combines with J gene TRBJ1-6; 9 bases line up with TRBD1. The CDR3 length is 15 residues. J gave up 11 bases and V 1 base, and 6 bases lay outside the gene matches. CDR1 is SGHVS, CDR2 FNYEAQ, per germline. CDR3 loop: CASSLGQGDGPPLHF. The CDR3 DNA reads TGTGCCAGCAGCTTAGGACAGGGGGACGGACCACCCCTCCACTTT. The full variable domain, its missing parts supplied by reference TRBV7-6 and TRBJ1-6, is GAGVSQSPRYKVTKRGQDVALRCDPISGHVSLYWYRQALGQGPEFLTYFNYEAQQDKSGLPNDRFSAERPEGSISTLTIQRTEQRDSAMYRCASSLGQGDGPPLHFGNGTRLTVT.

The count of this clone is one. The chain combines TRBV2 with TRBJ1-3; D gene unclear. V lost 3 bases, J lost 6 bases, and 9 bases lay in between. CDR3 length: 13 residues. Germline CDR1 reads SNHLY; CDR2 reads FYNNEI. In DNA form, the CDR3 reads TGTGCCAGCAGTGACCGAAGCATAAACACCATATATTTT. Its translation: CASSDRSINTIYF. The full variable domain, rest sourced from reference TRBV2 and TRBJ1-3, is EPEVTQTPSHQVTQMGQEVILRCVPISNHLYFYWYRQILGQKVEFLVSFYNNEISEKSEIFDDQFSVERPDGSNFTLKIRSTKLEDSAMYFCASSDRSINTIYFGEGSWLTVV.

The gene calls are TRBV3-1 (or the pseudogene TRBV3-2) and TRBJ2-7; 15 bases fit TRBD2. The CDR3 length is 19 residues. Per the germline V gene, CDR1 is LGHDT and CDR2 is YNNKEL (reference sequence). The J segment lost 4 bases and the V segment lost 4 bases, leaving 14 bases of the junction unmatched. Here the CDR3 DNA reads TGTGCCAGCAGCCTTTCTCAATATCGGACTAGCGGGAGGGCTTACGAGCAGTACTTC. Translation: CASSLSQYRTSGRAYEQYF.

The rearrangement joins TRBV6-2 or TRBV6-3 to TRBJ1-5; 10 bases agree with TRBD1. The trim removed 6 bases at V and 1 base at J, leaving 6 bases unmatched. The germline V gene encodes CDR1 MNHEY and CDR2 SVGEGT. The CDR3 has 16 amino acids. Written as DNA, the CDR3 is TGTGCCAGCAGCCAGGGACAGGGGATAAGCAATCAGCCCCAGCATTTT. Encoded protein: CASSQGQGISNQPQHF.

The chain carries TRBV6-1 and TRBJ1-6; D might be TRBD1 (5 bases). Germline V CDR1 and CDR2: MNHNS, SASEGT. Between the trimmed V and J ends, which lost 4 bases and 6 bases, there was a span of 10 bases. The CDR3 length is 14 residues. The CDR3 DNA reads TGTGCCAGCAGTGTAGCCAGGGCTAATTCACCCCTCCACTTT. Its protein is CASSVARANSPLHF.

This chain joins TRBV5-8 and TRBJ2-3; 10 nucleotides line up with TRBD1. Germline CDR1 reads SGHTS; CDR2 reads YDEGEE. The trim removed 7 bases at V and 1 base at J, leaving 9 bases unmatched. This CDR3 contains 16 residues. The CDR3, as DNA: TGTGCCAGCTGCCTTCCGGGGACAGGGGGCACAGATACGCAGTATTTT. This encodes CASCLPGTGGTDTQYF.

V gene TRBV9 combines with J gene TRBJ2-1; 7 bases line up with TRBD1. V was pared by 4 bases and J by 3 bases, with 10 bases of the junction left unmatched. The germline V gene has CDR1 SGDLS and CDR2 YYNGEE. This CDR3 contains 16 residues. CDR3 sequence (DNA): TGTGCCAGCAGCCTAATGGTAGGACAGGACTACAATGAGCAGTTCTTC. It yields the protein CASSLMVGQDYNEQFF.

This clone has just one count. The chain is built from TRBV7-2 and TRBJ1-2; D is perhaps TRBD1 (5 bases). The CDR3 sequence is 15 residues long. Per germline, CDR1 SGHTA and CDR2 FQGNSA. V dropped 0 bases and J dropped 4 bases, with 12 bases sitting between them. CDR3 protein: CASSLAPTETYGYTF. CDR3 nucleotides: TGTGCCAGCAGCTTAGCTCCGACAGAGACCTATGGCTACACCTTC.